Given below is one T cell receptor (beta chain) in context. Its antigen remains unidentified. This entry comes from a study of a mutant IDH1 vaccine in newly diagnosed glioma. Study-level background: Investigators started vaccination 4-6 weeks after radiotherapy alone, or with temozolomide cycles. Earlier treatment was radiotherapy, temozolomide, or both, with most getting both.

The assay was immunoSEQ multiplex PCR, and TCRdb's table has in-frame clones only and misses some. The table records 44,000 or so clones, approximately 81% of them present only once. Trimming stripped 7 bases from V and 4 bases from J, with 10 bases between. Germline CDR1 is MNHNY and CDR2 is SVGAGI (reference sequence). The CDR3 runs 12 residues. Noted time point: week 35, safety follow-up. Vaccine doses each comprised 300 ug of mutant IDH1 20-mer peptide, with topical imiquimod. This clonotype was sampled from a woman in her thirties or forties with glioma. Some clones in this sample may be carry-over from other donors' samples. The J gene is TRBJ1-2, the V gene TRBV6-6; D ambiguous. Sequenced here: PBMCs, sampled from a glioma patient whose treatment included an IDH1 peptide vaccine. DNA of the CDR3: TGTGCCAGCACCCAAGGAGCCTATGGCTACACCTTC. The encoded protein is CASTQGAYGYTF.